This T cell receptor (beta chain) was documented in a study of early T cells in non-severe SARS-CoV-2 infection. Across the whole study: Sequencing input comprised bulk RNA from unsorted whole blood; chain pairing was not available.

TCRdb redid the calling of the 5' RACE reads with MiXCR, one entry per CDR3 protein. The sample includes 65,000 to 85,000 distinct CDR3 sequences, roughly 10% of them seen just once. The V gene lost 5 bases and the J gene lost 2 bases, with 10 bases spanning the gap. Looked up from germline, CDR1 is SGHRS and CDR2 is YFSETQ. This CDR3 has 14 residues. The chain couples TRBV5-1 to TRBJ1-4; no clear D gene. Here the sequenced sample was whole blood, taken at baseline. The sequence was collected from an adult who was a healthcare worker with PCR-confirmed SARS-CoV-2 infection or an uninfected control (not recorded which). The chain's CDR3 is CASSRDKTNEKLFF. CDR3 coding DNA: TGCGCCAGCAGTCGAGACAAGACTAATGAAAAACTGTTTTTT.